The 21 T cell receptor beta chains listed next were all sequenced from one sample in a study of glioma-infiltrating T cells. TCR alpha and beta CDR3 regions were amplified from RNA using iRepertoire nested multiplex PCR. Each CDR3 protein is one row after TCRdb ran MiXCR on the multiplex PCR reads. Of about 380,000 distinct CDR3 sequences listed, less than 50% are singletons. Material: glioma tissue, nonneoplastic brain tissue, or PBMCs (not recorded which). These receptors were collected from a human donor with low-grade glioma or glioblastoma, undergoing nonglioma brain surgery, or in good health (not recorded which).

This clonotype appeared many times. This sequence joins TRBV27 and TRBJ2-1, with 10 positions matching TRBD1. CDR1 is MNHEY, CDR2 SMNVEV, per germline (reference sequence). J gave up 2 bases and V 2 bases, and 0 bases lay outside the gene matches. The CDR3 runs to 15 residues. Here the CDR3 reads CASSLGTGAYNEQFF. CDR3 nucleotides: TGTGCCAGCAGTTTAGGGACAGGGGCCTACAATGAGCAGTTCTTC.

The chain links TRBV20-1 to TRBJ1-3, with 10 bases aligning to TRBD1. CDR1 and CDR2 from the germline V gene are DFQATT and SNEGSKA (reference sequence). The CDR3 runs to 15 residues. V was pared by 1 base and J by 3 bases, with 3 bases of the junction left unmatched. CDR3 region: CSARATGGDGNTIYF. The CDR3 DNA is TGCAGTGCTAGAGCGACAGGGGGCGATGGAAACACCATATATTTT.

This rearrangement joins TRBV19 to TRBJ1-1; 7 nucleotides agree with TRBD1. CDR1 is LNHDA and CDR2 is SQIVND in the germline V gene (reference sequence). This CDR3 has 12 residues. The CDR3 loop is CVSDRRGTEAFF. The CDR3 DNA follows: TGTGTCTCGGACAGGCGGGGGACTGAAGCTTTCTTT.

J is TRBJ2-1 and V is TRBV28, with D uncertain. Per the germline V gene, CDR1 is MDHEN and CDR2 is SYDVKM. This CDR3 spans 12 amino acids. V shed 6 bases and J shed 4 bases, with 7 bases lying between them. CDR3 region: CASSRRYNEQFF. The CDR3 nucleotides are TGTGCCAGCAGCCGACGGTACAATGAGCAGTTCTTC.

This clonotype was found many times. The chain recombines TRBV6-2 or TRBV6-3 with TRBJ2-7, with 9 bases fitting TRBD1. Trimming removed 2 bases from V and 2 bases from J; junction bases left unmatched: 7. There are 16 residues in the CDR3. Per the germline V gene, CDR1 is MNHEY and CDR2 is SVGEGT. CDR3 DNA sequence: TGTGCCAGCAGTTACCCCGGGACAGGGAAGCCCTACGAGCAGTACTTC. Residues: CASSYPGTGKPYEQYF.

Comments on this clonotype: A much larger clonotype is one base distant, so this may be a read error. The genes are TRBV5-4 and TRBJ2-1; TRBD2 matches at 8 bases. The CDR3 covers 18 residues. CDR1 is SGHNT and CDR2 is YYREEE in the germline V gene (reference sequence). V shed 4 bases, J shed 1 base, and the junction held 13 bases outside the gene matches. Written as DNA, the CDR3 is TGTGCCAGCAGCACGGGACTAGAGGGAGTGAGTTCCTACAATGAGCAGTTCTTC. Translation: CASSTGLEGVSSYNEQFF.

The chain carries TRBV2 and TRBJ1-5, with TRBD1 as a possible D gene (5 bases). This CDR3 has 13 amino acids. The V end was cut by 7 bases, the J end by 3 bases, with 10 bases between. Germline V gene data show CDR1 as SNHLY and CDR2 as FYNNEI. CDR3 amino acids: CASKLGVNQPQHF. The CDR3 DNA is TGTGCCAGCAAACTGGGGGTCAATCAGCCCCAGCATTTT.

This clonotype turned up a few times. The chain joins TRBV3-1 to TRBJ2-1, with 7 bases aligning to TRBD2. From germline, CDR1 is LGHDT and CDR2 YNNKEL (reference sequence). The CDR3 sequence is 15 residues long. Trimming took 4 bases from V and 7 from J; bases not matched to a gene: 10. CDR3 sequence reads: CASSPGLGSWNEQFF. The CDR3 coding sequence is TGTGCCAGCAGCCCTGGACTAGGGTCGTGGAATGAGCAGTTCTTC.

This rearrangement joins TRBV7-2 to TRBJ2-7; D is unresolved. Trimming shortened V by 4 bases and J by 0 bases, and 10 bases separated the two germline ends. Looked up from germline, CDR1 is SGHTA and CDR2 is FQGNSA. The CDR3 has 14 amino acids. CDR3 bases: TGTGCCAGCAGCTCCAGACAAAGCTCCTACGAGCAGTACTTC. As protein: CASSSRQSSYEQYF.

The chain joins TRBV20-1 to TRBJ2-7; D uncertain. The CDR3 consists of 12 residues. Germline lookup yields CDR1 DFQATT and CDR2 SNEGSKA (reference sequence). V lost 1 base and J lost 4, with 8 bases in between. CDR3 protein: CSARVENYEQYF. The CDR3 region has the DNA TGCAGTGCTAGAGTCGAAAATTACGAGCAGTACTTC.

V and J are TRBV19 and TRBJ1-5; D perhaps matches TRBD1 (6 bases). Germline CDR1 and CDR2: LNHDA and SQIVND (reference sequence). V was cut by 9 bases and J by 2 bases, with 11 bases left in between. The CDR3 is 13 residues long. The DNA of the CDR3 is TGTGCCAGCCGGGCAGGGGGCAATCAGCCCCAGCATTTT. Its protein product is CASRAGGNQPQHF.

V usage is TRBV12-3 or TRBV12-4 and J usage is TRBJ2-5; TRBD1 agrees at 7 bases. V shed 5 bases and J 5 bases; nucleotides not matched to a gene: 8. The CDR3 has 14 amino acids. CDR3: CASSTTGYKETQYF. In DNA, the CDR3 is TGTGCCAGCAGTACGACAGGGTATAAGGAGACCCAGTACTTC.

Worth noting for this clonotype: A single base separates this from a much larger clone, so it may be a read error. The rearrangement uses TRBV20-1 and TRBJ1-5, with D hard to call. Germline V gene data show CDR1 as DFQATT and CDR2 as SNEGSKA (reference sequence). The CDR3 runs to 12 residues. V shed 6 bases and J shed 6 bases, with 12 bases lying between them. The CDR3 nucleotides are TGCAGTGCCAGGTCGGGAAGTCAGCCCCAGCATTTT. Translated, it gives CSARSGSQPQHF.

The chain uses TRBV7-2 and TRBJ2-7; D is possibly TRBD1 or TRBD2 (5 bases each). V was cut by 5 bases and J by 2 bases, with 16 bases left in between. This CDR3 is built from 15 residues. Germline CDR1 is SGHTA and CDR2 is FQGNSA. The CDR3 here is CASSLTLRDPYEQYF. CDR3 nucleotides: TGTGCCAGCAGCCTGACTCTCCGGGACCCCTACGAGCAGTACTTC.

The table lists this clonotype with a few counts. The chain uses TRBV11-1 and TRBJ1-1; weak D call: TRBD1 (5 bases). Germline CDR1 SGHAT, CDR2 FQDESV (reference sequence). V was trimmed by 5 bases and J by 1 base, leaving 14 bases between them. This CDR3 region has 15 residues. CDR3 loop: CASSKRGRRNTEAFF. CDR3 sequence (DNA): TGTGCCAGCAGCAAAAGGGGACGGAGGAACACTGAAGCTTTCTTT. Variable domain in full (rest from reference TRBV11-1 and TRBJ1-1): EAEVAQSPRYKITEKSQAVAFWCDPISGHATLYWYRQILGQGPELLVQFQDESVVDDSQLPKDRFSAERLKGVDSTLKIQPAELGDSAMYLCASSKRGRRNTEAFFGQGTRLTVV.

In regard to this clonotype: An end of the junction does not agree with germline; a read error may underlie this. CDR3: CASSLGTNNGQFF. CDR3 DNA sequence: TGTGCCAGCAGCTTAGGGACTAACAATGGGCAGTTCTTC. The chain is built from TRBV7-8 and TRBJ2-1, with D perhaps TRBD2 (6 bases). The CDR3 spans 13 residues. Germline V lookup: CDR1 SGHVS, CDR2 FQNEAQ.

The sample holds a few counts of this clonotype. The V gene is TRBV25-1, the J gene TRBJ2-3, with TRBD2 matching over 8 bases. The CDR3 extends over 16 amino acids. Germline CDR1 is MGHDK and CDR2 is SYGVNS. V dropped 2 bases and J dropped 0; count of bases not matched to a gene: 4. CDR3 in DNA: TGTGCCAGCAGTGAAAGGGCGGGAGGTAGCACAGATACGCAGTATTTT. Translated, it gives CASSERAGGSTDTQYF.

Concerning this clonotype: A much larger clone differs from this one at a single base, so this may be a read error. The gene calls are TRBV27 and TRBJ2-1, with D maybe TRBD2 (5 bases). The CDR3 contains 16 residues. Germline CDR1 is MNHEY and CDR2 is SMNVEV (reference sequence). This chain's CDR3 is CAISPLGSGLSNEQFF. DNA for the CDR3: TGTGCCATCAGTCCCCTAGGAAGCGGCCTATCCAATGAGCAGTTCTTC.

The CDR3 reads CAWSVPTGASNTIYF. As DNA, the CDR3 is TGTGCCTGGAGTGTACCCACGGGGGCAAGTAACACCATATATTTT. The chain couples TRBV30 to TRBJ1-3; a weak D match, TRBD1 (6 bases). In germline, CDR1 is GTSNPN, CDR2 SVGIG (reference sequence). The CDR3 runs 15 residues. V dropped 0 bases and J dropped 7 bases, with 16 bases sitting between them.

Points on this clonotype: A much larger clone differs by one base, so this may be a read error. The rearrangement uses TRBV27 and TRBJ2-1, with 7 bases that match TRBD1. V gave up 6 bases and J gave up 5 bases; unmatched junction bases: 10. Germline V gene sequence: CDR1 MNHEY, CDR2 SMNVEV (reference sequence). There are 15 residues in the CDR3. CDR3 sequence (DNA): TGTGCCAGCAGGCCTATAATCGACAGGGACAATGAGCAGTTCTTC. Encoded protein: CASRPIIDRDNEQFF.

The J gene is TRBJ1-5, the V gene TRBV20-1; 8 nucleotides agree with TRBD1. V was pared by 3 bases and J by 1 base, with 8 bases of the junction left unmatched. Per germline, CDR1 DFQATT and CDR2 SNEGSKA (reference sequence). CDR3 length equals 16 residues. For the CDR3, the DNA is TGCAGTGCTAGGACAGGGGACTTTAGGAGCAATCAGCCCCAGCATTTT. Amino acids: CSARTGDFRSNQPQHF.